This TCR beta chain emerged from a study of T cells in Graves' hyperthyroidism and ophthalmopathy. CDR3 length equals 13 residues. The V segment lost 5 bases and the J segment 8 bases; nucleotides outside the gene matches: 8. The V gene's germline CDR1 is DFQATT and CDR2 SNEGSKA (reference sequence). Study conclusions and caveats: Most clonotypes that expanded in the thyroid above 0.001 also showed up in blood.

Diagnostic decisions used clinical symptoms, serum thyroxine and TRAb, thyroid ultrasound and orbital computed tomography. Out of approximately 10 ml of fresh peripheral blood came the PBMCs. This clonotype was seen a handful of times. What it binds is unknown. The CDR3 regions of TCR beta were amplified from RNA transcripts. First-round RT-PCR of the TCR CDR3 relied on the HTBI primer set. A single record per CDR3 protein comes from TCRdb applying MiXCR to the multiplex PCR reads. The table includes hundreds of thousands of distinct CDR3 sequences, 13% to 15% detected once. The rearrangement links TRBV20-1 to TRBJ2-1; 8 nucleotides agree with TRBD2. The source is a woman aged 55 to 70 with Graves' ophthalmopathy. Sequencing input: blood. The CDR3 bases are TGCAGTGCTTACCCCGGGAGGGAAGATGAGCAGTTCTTC. It is translated as CSAYPGREDEQFF.